The 20 T cell receptor beta chains presented below share a single source sample, sequenced in a study of blood T cell repertoires in COVID-19. Assay: immunoSEQ multiplex PCR; the TCRdb copy retains only in-frame clones and omits some. The sample lists some 62,000 clones; roughly three quarters were seen once. Sequenced input: peripheral blood. These receptor sequences come from an elderly woman with active or convalescent COVID-19.

This clone was seen once. The chain recombines TRBV29-1 with TRBJ2-2, with TRBD2 matching 9 bases. This CDR3 region has 14 residues. Germline CDR1 SQVTM, CDR2 ANQGSEA. With V trimmed by 4 bases and J by 6 bases, 6 bases remained unmatched. The CDR3 nucleotides read TGCAGCGTTGGTTTAGCGGGGGTGCCCGGGGAGCTGTTTTTT. Translating gives CSVGLAGVPGELFF.

The rearrangement joins TRBV7-2 to TRBJ1-6; D might be TRBD1 (5 bases). Germline values: CDR1 SGHTA, CDR2 FQGNSA. CDR3 size: 15 residues. V was cut by 2 bases and J by 6 bases, with 11 bases left in between. CDR3 DNA sequence: TGTGCCAGCAGCTTAAAAGGACAAGTTAATTCACCCCTCCACTTT. Translating gives CASSLKGQVNSPLHF.

This chain connects TRBV5-6 to TRBJ1-2, with 9 bases aligning to TRBD1. V shed 2 bases, J shed 9 bases, and the junction held 2 bases outside the gene matches. CDR1 SGHDT and CDR2 YYEEEE come from the germline V gene. The CDR3 consists of 12 residues. CDR3 loop: CASSLGTGRYTF. For the CDR3, the DNA is TGTGCCAGCAGCTTAGGGACAGGGCGCTACACCTTC.

The V gene is TRBV19, the J gene TRBJ1-1, with a possible D match to TRBD1 (6 bases). CDR3 size: 14 residues. CDR1 and CDR2 (germline): LNHDA, SQIVND (reference sequence). The V end lost 2 bases, the J end lost 11 bases, and 18 bases lay between the germline ends. The CDR3 loop reads CASSISRTASVAFF. In DNA form, the CDR3 reads TGTGCCAGTAGTATAAGTCGGACAGCCAGCGTCGCTTTCTTT.

The genes are TRBV5-4 and TRBJ2-2; TRBD2 agrees at 11 bases. After removal of 0 bases from V and 6 bases from J, the junction contained 1 base not matched to a gene. The CDR3 loop spans 15 amino acids. CDR1 SGHNT and CDR2 YYREEE come from the germline V gene (reference sequence). The CDR3 nucleotides are TGTGCCAGCAGCTTGGATAGCGGGGGGGCCGGGGAGCTGTTTTTT. This gives the protein CASSLDSGGAGELFF.

The V and J genes are TRBV29-1 and TRBJ1-1; 8 bases agree with TRBD1. Germline CDR1 SQVTM, CDR2 ANQGSEA. The trim removed 4 bases at V and 10 bases at J, leaving 11 bases unmatched. This CDR3 region has 13 residues. The CDR3 DNA follows: TGCAGCGTTGCCCCAGGGTCAGGGGGCCGAGCTTTCTTT. Protein sequence: CSVAPGSGGRAFF.

CDR3 sequence reads: CASSLDRYNSPLHF. CDR3 nucleotide sequence: TGTGCCAGTAGTCTCGACAGATATAATTCACCCCTCCACTTT. The chain couples TRBV19 to TRBJ1-6; D might be TRBD1 (5 bases). Trimming left V 5 bases short and J 4 bases short, with 9 bases between. The CDR3 is made up of 14 amino acids. The V gene's germline CDR1 is LNHDA and CDR2 SQIVND (reference sequence).

The genes are TRBV2 and TRBJ2-3; D not resolved. CDR1 SNHLY and CDR2 FYNNEI come from the germline V gene. Trimming cost V 7 bases and J 4 bases, with 9 bases left between them. The CDR3 extends over 12 amino acids. The CDR3 protein is CASKLMADTQYF. For the CDR3, the DNA is TGTGCCAGCAAACTTATGGCAGATACGCAGTATTTT.

The gene calls are TRBV27 and TRBJ2-3; 7 bases align to TRBD1. The CDR3 sequence is 13 residues long. Trimming removed 5 bases from V and 4 bases from J; junction bases left unmatched: 3. Germline CDR1 is MNHEY and CDR2 is SMNVEV (reference sequence). In DNA form, the CDR3 reads TGTGCCAGCAGTAGACAGGGCCCAGATACGCAGTATTTT. Encoded protein: CASSRQGPDTQYF.

The rearrangement links TRBV7-2 to TRBJ1-1, with a weak D call TRBD1 (5 bases). Germline V CDR1 and CDR2: SGHTA, FQGNSA. V lost 5 bases and J lost 3, with 13 bases in between. The CDR3 spans 14 residues. As DNA, the CDR3 is TGTGCCAGCAGCCTGGCCGGACATTACACTGAAGCTTTCTTT. Amino acids: CASSLAGHYTEAFF.

The chain employs TRBV5-4 and TRBJ2-7; TRBD2 aligns across 10 bases. Germline V CDR1 and CDR2: SGHNT, YYREEE (reference sequence). There are 17 residues in the CDR3. Trimming cost V 5 bases and J 0 bases; bases outside gene matches: 11. The DNA for the CDR3 is TGTGCCAGCAGTCAATTAACCTTAGCGGGGGGCTCCTACGAGCAGTACTTC. Its translation: CASSQLTLAGGSYEQYF.

V is TRBV3-1 (or the pseudogene TRBV3-2) and J is TRBJ1-2; D ambiguous. The V and J ends lost 3 bases and 6 bases respectively, with 20 bases between them. This CDR3 region has 16 residues. Germline V gene data show CDR1 as LGHDT and CDR2 as YNNKEL (reference sequence). CDR3 amino acids: CASSHEAVRRGHGYTF. The CDR3 bases are TGTGCCAGCAGCCATGAGGCCGTCCGGCGCGGCCATGGCTACACCTTC.

V gene TRBV4-1 combines with J gene TRBJ1-2; D is ambiguous. CDR3 length: 15 amino acids. V lost 0 bases and J 3 bases, leaving 11 bases between the germline ends. CDR1 MGHRA and CDR2 YSYEKL come from the germline V gene. The CDR3 sequence: CASSQDSGQYYGYTF. The CDR3 DNA sequence: TGCGCCAGCAGCCAAGATTCTGGGCAGTACTATGGCTACACCTTC.

This clone was detected many times. This sample also contains other DNA sequences that code for the same CDR3. The chain is built from TRBV7-8 and TRBJ2-3; 7 bases agree with TRBD2. The CDR3 is 18 amino acids. The trim removed 0 bases at V and 1 base at J, leaving 10 bases unmatched. Germline V gene data show CDR1 as SGHVS and CDR2 as FQNEAQ. CDR3 DNA sequence: TGTGCCAGCAGCTTAGCACCGAAAATTGCGGGAGGCACAGATACGCAGTATTTT. Translation: CASSLAPKIAGGTDTQYF.

This chain uses TRBV2 with TRBJ2-3, with 9 positions matching TRBD2. V lost 5 bases and J lost 6; bases outside the gene matches: 9. The CDR3 length is 15 residues. Germline CDR1 is SNHLY and CDR2 is FYNNEI. The CDR3 is CASSTPSGLADTQYF. Written as DNA, the CDR3 is TGTGCCAGCAGTACGCCATCGGGACTAGCCGATACGCAGTATTTT.

CDR3 residues: CASSLSPEGNQPQHF. The CDR3 DNA is TGCGCCAGCAGCTTGTCCCCTGAGGGCAATCAGCCCCAGCATTTT. V is TRBV5-1 and J is TRBJ1-5; D uncertain. The CDR3 runs 15 residues. The germline V and J ends were trimmed by 1 base and 2 bases, with 10 bases remaining between them. Germline CDR1 is SGHRS and CDR2 is YFSETQ. Looking up the rest from reference TRBV5-1 and TRBJ1-5 gives the full variable domain: KAGVTQTPRYLIKTRGQQVTLSCSPISGHRSVSWYQQTPGQGLQFLFEYFSETQRNKGNFPGRFSGRQFSNSRSEMNVSTLELGDSALYLCASSLSPEGNQPQHFGDGTRLSIL.

The chain combines TRBV5-1 with TRBJ2-2; D is perhaps TRBD2 (5 bases). Germline CDR1 is SGHRS and CDR2 is YFSETQ. V was cut by 4 bases and J by 5 bases, with 18 bases left in between. The CDR3 extends over 16 amino acids. This CDR3 reads CASSASLGEGTGELFF. Here the CDR3 DNA reads TGCGCCAGCAGCGCCTCCCTAGGAGAGGGTACCGGGGAGCTGTTTTTT.

In this sample, this clone turned up once. The chain combines TRBV4-1 with TRBJ2-3, with TRBD2 matching over 11 bases. The V and J ends lost 5 bases and 0 bases, in that order; junction bases with no gene match: 13. The V gene's germline CDR1 is MGHRA and CDR2 YSYEKL. This CDR3 contains 19 residues. In DNA form, the CDR3 reads TGCGCCAGCAGCAGGGTATTTAGCGGGGGGGGTACTAGCACAGATACGCAGTATTTT. Protein: CASSRVFSGGGTSTDTQYF.

The chain carries TRBV4-2 and TRBJ1-1; D is unclear. V was trimmed by 4 bases and J by 6 bases, leaving 15 bases between them. Germline loops: CDR1 LGHNA, CDR2 YNFKEQ. The CDR3 covers 14 residues. The CDR3 DNA is TGTGCCAGCAGCCCCCGACTTATTCTTCCTGAAGCTTTCTTT. Translation gives CASSPRLILPEAFF.

The V gene is TRBV5-1, the J gene TRBJ1-1; D perhaps matches TRBD1 (5 bases). Germline V lookup: CDR1 SGHRS, CDR2 YFSETQ. The CDR3 is 14 amino acids. Trimming left V 1 base short and J 1 base short, with 8 bases between. The CDR3 region has the DNA TGCGCCAGCAGCTTGCCAGGGCGGAACACTGAAGCTTTCTTT. It encodes CASSLPGRNTEAFF.